The TCR beta chain described here comes from a study of T cells in Graves' hyperthyroidism and ophthalmopathy. Amplified TCR beta CDR3 regions came from RNA transcripts. The HTBI primer set was used in a first-round RT-PCR of the TCR CDR3. TCRdb independently ran MiXCR on the multiplex PCR reads; one entry per CDR3 protein. The sample lists a few hundred thousand distinct CDR3 sequences, about 15% occurring once. This receptor was identified in a woman in her twenties or thirties with Graves' hyperthyroidism. Sequenced material: blood.

CDR3 coding DNA: TGTGCCAGCTCACCCAGTACAGGAACTAGCACAGATACGCAGTATTTT. This sequence encodes CASSPSTGTSTDTQYF. The chain combines TRBV18 with TRBJ2-3; D is possibly TRBD1 (5 bases). V lost 3 bases and J 0 bases, leaving 13 bases between the germline ends. Germline CDR1 and CDR2: KGHSH and LQKENI. The CDR3 totals 16 residues.